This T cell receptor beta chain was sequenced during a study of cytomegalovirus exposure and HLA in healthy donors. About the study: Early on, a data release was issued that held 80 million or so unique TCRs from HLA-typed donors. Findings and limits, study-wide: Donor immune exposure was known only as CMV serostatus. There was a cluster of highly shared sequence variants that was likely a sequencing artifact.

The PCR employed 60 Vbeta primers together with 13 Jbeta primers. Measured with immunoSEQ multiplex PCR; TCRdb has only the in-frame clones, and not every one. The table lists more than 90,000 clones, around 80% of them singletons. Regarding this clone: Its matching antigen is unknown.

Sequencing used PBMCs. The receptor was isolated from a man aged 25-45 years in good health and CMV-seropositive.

The CDR3 DNA sequence: TGCGCCAGCAGTGAGGAGGGGGCCGCAGATACGCAGTATTTT. This gives the protein CASSEEGAADTQYF. The gene calls are TRBV10-1 and TRBJ2-3; 7 nucleotides line up with TRBD1. The CDR3 spans 14 residues. The V and J ends lost 2 bases and 4 bases, in that order; junction bases with no gene match: 3. Germline V gene sequence: CDR1 WNHNN, CDR2 SYGVQD (reference sequence).